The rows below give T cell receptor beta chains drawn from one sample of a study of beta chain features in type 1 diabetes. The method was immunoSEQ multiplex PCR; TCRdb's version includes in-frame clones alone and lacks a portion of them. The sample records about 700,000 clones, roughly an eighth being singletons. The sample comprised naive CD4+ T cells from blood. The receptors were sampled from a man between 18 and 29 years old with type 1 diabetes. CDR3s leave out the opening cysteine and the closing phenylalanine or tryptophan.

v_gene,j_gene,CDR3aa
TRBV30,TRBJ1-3,AWSPGERNTIY
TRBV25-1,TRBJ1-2,ASSVGGNYGYT
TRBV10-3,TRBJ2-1,AIKGSGGLYNEQF
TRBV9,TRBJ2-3,ASRRMGDGDTQY
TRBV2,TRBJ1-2,ASTGRAGYT
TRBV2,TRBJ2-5,ASRRDFQETQY
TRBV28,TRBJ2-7,ASSLPGPQGTYEQY
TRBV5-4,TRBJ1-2,ASSLEGGKGYGYT
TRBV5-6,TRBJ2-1,ASSQRRGGIYEQF
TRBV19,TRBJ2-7,ASSSIQGLSRNEQY
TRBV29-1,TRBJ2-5,SVAGTVQETQY
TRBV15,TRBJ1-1,ATSRDQGTEAF
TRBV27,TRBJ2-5,ASRRGQETQY
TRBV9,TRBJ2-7,ASSVATPTGGDFYEQY